Presented here are 30 T cell receptor beta chains from one specimen sequenced in a study of early T cells in non-severe SARS-CoV-2 infection. Using its own MiXCR run on the 5' RACE reads, TCRdb lists one record per CDR3 protein. The table has 100,000 to 120,000 distinct CDR3 sequences, over 10% seen once; the top ten hold about 4%. The source material was whole blood, sampled at baseline. The receptors stem from an adult who was a healthcare worker with PCR-confirmed SARS-CoV-2 infection or an uninfected control (not recorded which).

The table lists this clonotype with a few counts. The CDR3 loop reads CASSLSSDQPQHF. DNA of the CDR3: TGTGCCAGCAGCTTATCCTCCGATCAGCCCCAGCATTTT. This chain joins TRBV7-8 and TRBJ1-5; D call uncertain. This CDR3 region has 13 residues. The V gene's germline CDR1 is SGHVS and CDR2 FQNEAQ. The germline V and J ends were trimmed by 2 bases and 5 bases, with 7 bases remaining between them.

The table lists this clonotype with a count of one. The chain combines TRBV27 with TRBJ2-7; no definite D call. The V gene lost 5 bases and the J gene lost 2 bases, with 7 bases spanning the gap. The CDR3 length is 12 residues. CDR1 MNHEY and CDR2 SMNVEV come from the germline V gene (reference sequence). The CDR3 loop is CASSTTAYEQYF. DNA for the CDR3: TGTGCCAGCAGTACCACCGCCTACGAGCAGTACTTC.

This clonotype turned up a few times. The V and J genes are TRBV29-1 and TRBJ1-1; D may be TRBD1 (5 bases). Looked up from germline, CDR1 is SQVTM and CDR2 is ANQGSEA. The CDR3 consists of 12 residues. V was pared by 3 bases and J by 2 bases, with 7 bases between. In DNA, the CDR3 is TGCAGCGTTGACGGGGGAAACACTGAAGCTTTCTTT. As protein: CSVDGGNTEAFF.

The V call is TRBV7-2, the J call TRBJ2-3, with D possibly TRBD2 on 6 matching bases. The CDR3 extends over 16 amino acids. V lost 5 bases, J lost 1 base, and 16 bases lay in between. Germline V CDR1 and CDR2: SGHTA, FQGNSA. CDR3 loop: CASSPLVTRGTDTQYF. The DNA of the CDR3 is TGTGCCAGCAGCCCCTTGGTGACTAGGGGCACAGATACGCAGTATTTT.

The table lists this clonotype with many counts. The chain is built from TRBV28 and TRBJ2-1; D call uncertain. The CDR3 consists of 12 residues. From germline, CDR1 is MDHEN and CDR2 SYDVKM. Trimming pared 2 bases from V and 6 bases from J, leaving 5 bases between. The CDR3 DNA is TGTGCCAGCAGTTTACCCTTCAATGAGCAGTTCTTC. It codes for CASSLPFNEQFF. The full variable domain, in which reference TRBV28 and TRBJ2-1 provide the parts outside the CDR3, is DVKVTQSSRYLVKRTGEKVFLECVQDMDHENMFWYRQDPGLGLRLIYFSYDVKMKEKGDIPEGYSVSREKKERFSLILESASTNQTSMYLCASSLPFNEQFFGPGTRLTVL.

The gene calls are TRBV30 and TRBJ2-2; maybe TRBD2 (5 bases). Germline-derived CDR1 and CDR2 are GTSNPN and SVGIG (reference sequence). Trimming cost V 1 base and J 2 bases, with 17 bases left between them. The CDR3 is made up of 17 amino acids. CDR3 sequence: CAWSGGISALNTGELFF. The CDR3 DNA reads as TGTGCCTGGAGTGGAGGGATCTCGGCCCTTAACACCGGGGAGCTGTTTTTT.

The genes are TRBV5-4 and TRBJ1-5, with D perhaps TRBD1 (6 bases). Trimming shortened V by 5 bases and J by 4 bases, and 10 bases separated the two germline ends. The CDR3 loop spans 13 amino acids. Germline V gene lookup returns CDR1 SGHNT and CDR2 YYREEE (reference sequence). CDR3 DNA sequence: TGTGCCAGCAGTGAAGACAGGAATCAGCCCCAGCATTTT. This gives the protein CASSEDRNQPQHF.

This clonotype was counted at least ten times. The chain couples TRBV3-1 to TRBJ2-1; D tentatively reads TRBD1 or TRBD2 (6 bases each). CDR1 is LGHDT and CDR2 is YNNKEL in the germline V gene (reference sequence). V lost 2 bases to trimming and J lost 3 bases, with 14 bases between them. The CDR3 length is 16 residues. DNA of the CDR3: TGTGCCAGCAGCCAACCGGGGGCCTTGAACTACAATGAGCAGTTCTTC. Translating gives CASSQPGALNYNEQFF.

The table lists this clonotype with a few counts. V usage is TRBV3-1 and J usage is TRBJ2-1, with TRBD2 identical over 8 bases. The CDR3 is 15 amino acids. Germline V CDR1 and CDR2: LGHDT, YNNKEL (reference sequence). V dropped 4 bases and J dropped 6; count of bases not matched to a gene: 8. This chain's CDR3 is CASSPPGLAANEQFF. In nucleotides, the CDR3 is TGTGCCAGCAGCCCTCCCGGACTAGCTGCCAATGAGCAGTTCTTC.

The CDR3 loop is CASSQSEGSETQYF. The CDR3, as DNA: TGTGCCAGCAGCCAATCGGAGGGATCAGAGACCCAGTACTTC. V gene TRBV3-1 combines with J gene TRBJ2-5; the D gene is possibly TRBD2 (6 bases). The CDR3 loop spans 14 amino acids. Germline CDR1 LGHDT, CDR2 YNNKEL (reference sequence). V lost 2 bases and J 4 bases, leaving 11 bases between the germline ends.

This clonotype was detected only a few times. The V call is TRBV20-1, the J call TRBJ2-1; 13 bases match TRBD2. V was clipped by 6 bases and J by 5 bases; unmatched bases: 1. Germline assignment: CDR1 DFQATT and CDR2 SNEGSKA (reference sequence). This CDR3 has 13 residues. CDR3: CSALAGGDNEQFF. CDR3 DNA: TGCAGTGCACTAGCGGGGGGGGACAATGAGCAGTTCTTC.

The chain carries TRBV29-1 and TRBJ2-2; 7 positions match TRBD2. After removal of 3 bases from V and 5 bases from J, the junction contained 12 bases not matched to a gene. The CDR3 contains 16 residues. Germline values: CDR1 SQVTM, CDR2 ANQGSEA. Written as DNA, the CDR3 is TGCAGCGTTGAGATAGCGGGCCGTTTGGGGACCGGGGAGCTGTTTTTT. Its protein product is CSVEIAGRLGTGELFF.

V gene TRBV6-5 combines with J gene TRBJ2-5; D is unresolved. Germline CDR1 is MNHEY and CDR2 is SVGAGI. V was shortened by 0 bases and J by 1 base, with 6 bases between the two germline ends. The CDR3 is 14 residues long. CDR3 nucleotide sequence: TGTGCCAGCAGTTACTCGACCATCCAAGAGACCCAGTACTTC. Translating gives CASSYSTIQETQYF.

The genes are TRBV12-5 and TRBJ1-1; TRBD1 agrees at 7 bases. Germline assignment: CDR1 LGHNT and CDR2 FRNRAP. Trimming removed 6 bases from V and 6 bases from J; junction bases left unmatched: 7. The CDR3 has 13 residues. The CDR3 bases are TGTGCTAGTGGGGAGACAGGGATGGCTGAAGCTTTCTTT. Amino acids: CASGETGMAEAFF.

This clonotype was detected only a few times. V usage is TRBV19 and J usage is TRBJ1-1; 7 positions match TRBD1. This CDR3 contains 15 residues. CDR1 is LNHDA, CDR2 SQIVND, per germline (reference sequence). Losses at the gene ends were 5 bases for V and 4 bases for J; bases not matched to a gene: 10. In nucleotides, the CDR3 is TGTGCCAGTAGTCCACGACAGGGAAGGAGCACTGAAGCTTTCTTT. Translating it yields CASSPRQGRSTEAFF.

This chain uses TRBV6-5 with TRBJ2-3; D is possibly TRBD1 (7 bases). CDR1 is MNHEY, CDR2 SVGAGI, per germline. This CDR3 spans 14 amino acids. The V and J ends lost 4 bases and 3 bases respectively, with 11 bases between them. CDR3 in DNA: TGTGCCAGCAGTTTTCAGGGGGGTACAGATACGCAGTATTTT. Encoded protein: CASSFQGGTDTQYF.

At least ten counts were recorded for this clonotype. The chain links TRBV5-1 to TRBJ2-2, with D possibly being TRBD1 or TRBD2 (6 bases each). V gave up 0 bases and J gave up 6 bases, with 9 bases separating them. The CDR3 covers 14 residues. The germline CDR1 and CDR2 sequences are SGHRS and YFSETQ. The CDR3 nucleotides are TGCGCCAGCAGCTTGGACGGGGGCCCCGGGGAGCTGTTTTTT. This gives the protein CASSLDGGPGELFF.

The J gene is TRBJ2-7, the V gene TRBV29-1; D is unclear. Per the germline V gene, CDR1 is SQVTM and CDR2 is ANQGSEA. V shed 8 bases and J shed 7 bases, with 21 bases lying between them. The length of the CDR3 is 13 residues. CDR3 in amino acids: CSLTRDTLREQYF. For the CDR3, the DNA is TGCAGCCTCACGAGAGATACTCTACGGGAGCAGTACTTC.

J is TRBJ2-2 and V is TRBV29-1; a possible D gene is TRBD1 (8 bases). V dropped 2 bases and J dropped 4 bases, with 26 bases sitting between them. The germline V gene encodes CDR1 SQVTM and CDR2 ANQGSEA. This CDR3 has 19 amino acids. The CDR3 here is CSVEPLTGEGAGATGELFF. The CDR3 DNA sequence: TGCAGCGTTGAACCGCTGACAGGGGAGGGAGCGGGTGCCACCGGGGAGCTGTTTTTT.

The table lists this clonotype with a few counts. V usage is TRBV5-4 and J usage is TRBJ2-7; 10 nucleotides match TRBD2. From germline, CDR1 is SGHNT and CDR2 YYREEE (reference sequence). The CDR3 is 15 amino acids. Trimming cost V 3 bases and J 2 bases; bases outside gene matches: 5. This CDR3 is CASSYWTSGAYEQYF. The DNA of the CDR3 is TGTGCCAGCAGCTACTGGACTAGCGGAGCCTACGAGCAGTACTTC.

V usage is TRBV5-4 and J usage is TRBJ2-1, with 9 bases fitting TRBD2. The CDR3 totals 16 residues. Germline CDR1 and CDR2: SGHNT and YYREEE (reference sequence). V dropped 0 bases and J dropped 9; count of bases not matched to a gene: 10. The CDR3 DNA follows: TGTGCCAGCAGCTTGGCGGCTAGCGGGATGAAGACTGAGCAGTTCTTC. Its translation is CASSLAASGMKTEQFF.

The CDR3: CASSVGPHSAGRSYEQYF. CDR3 coding DNA: TGTGCCAGCAGCGTAGGTCCCCACTCAGCGGGAAGGTCCTACGAGCAGTACTTC. The chain couples TRBV9 to TRBJ2-7; TRBD2 matches at 7 bases. V shed 0 bases and J 1 base; nucleotides not matched to a gene: 13. Germline CDR1 is SGDLS and CDR2 is YYNGEE. The CDR3 contains 18 residues.

The rearrangement uses TRBV14 and TRBJ1-1; possible D gene TRBD1, 6 bases. Germline V gene lookup returns CDR1 SGHDN and CDR2 FVKESK. CDR3 length equals 13 residues. Trimming removed 0 bases at V and 10 bases at J, with 12 bases between. In nucleotides, the CDR3 is TGTGCCAGCAGCCAAGACAGGGGTCTTTCAGCTTTCTTT. This sequence encodes CASSQDRGLSAFF.

V gene TRBV30 combines with J gene TRBJ2-1; a weak D match, TRBD2 (6 bases). Per germline, CDR1 GTSNPN and CDR2 SVGIG (reference sequence). The CDR3 contains 14 residues. V shed 1 base and J shed 4 bases, with 11 bases lying between them. CDR3 in amino acids: CAWSGLVSYNEQFF. The CDR3 DNA sequence: TGTGCCTGGAGTGGACTAGTCTCTTACAATGAGCAGTTCTTC.

A few counts support this clonotype. This chain connects TRBV6-5 to TRBJ2-2, with TRBD1 matching over 7 bases. Losses at the gene ends were 7 bases for V and 2 bases for J; bases not matched to a gene: 7. The CDR3 consists of 15 residues. CDR1 is MNHEY, CDR2 SVGAGI, per germline. CDR3 sequence (DNA): TGTGCCAGCACCCAACAGGGGCCCAACACCGGGGAGCTGTTTTTT. It translates to CASTQQGPNTGELFF.

The sample holds a few counts of this clonotype. The genes are TRBV28 and TRBJ2-1, with a weak D call TRBD2 (6 bases). V was shortened by 8 bases and J by 11 bases, with 28 bases between the two germline ends. This CDR3 has 16 amino acids. CDR1 is MDHEN and CDR2 is SYDVKM in the germline V gene. The CDR3 bases are TGTGCCAGCGTTAAGGATATGGCGGGACGCTCGAAGAAGCAGTTCTTC. Residues: CASVKDMAGRSKKQFF.

This clonotype was seen ten or more times. This chain links TRBV20-1 with TRBJ1-1, with a weak D call TRBD1 (6 bases). CDR1 DFQATT and CDR2 SNEGSKA come from the germline V gene (reference sequence). Trimming shortened V by 1 base and J by 6 bases, and 15 bases separated the two germline ends. The CDR3 sequence is 14 residues long. CDR3 sequence (DNA): TGCAGTGCTAGAGGGGGGCCGCAGGGGCCTGAAGCTTTCTTT. Encoded protein: CSARGGPQGPEAFF.

Many counts were recorded for this clonotype. The rearrangement links TRBV5-1 to TRBJ1-2; no definite D call. Trimming shortened V by 4 bases and J by 4 bases, and 14 bases separated the two germline ends. This CDR3 contains 14 residues. CDR1 is SGHRS and CDR2 is YFSETQ in the germline V gene. The CDR3: CASSQIGPSYGYTF. CDR3 DNA sequence: TGCGCCAGCAGCCAAATCGGCCCTAGCTATGGCTACACCTTC.

J is TRBJ1-2 and V is TRBV28; D ambiguous. V was pared by 4 bases and J by 6 bases, with 12 bases between. The CDR3 extends over 13 amino acids. Germline CDR1 MDHEN, CDR2 SYDVKM. CDR3 coding DNA: TGTGCCAGCAGTTCGCTTAGGGTCGATGGCTACACCTTC. This codes for CASSSLRVDGYTF.

This clonotype was observed a handful of times. This chain links TRBV6-5 with TRBJ2-5, with a possible D match to TRBD1 (6 bases). This CDR3 comprises 14 residues. Germline V gene lookup returns CDR1 MNHEY and CDR2 SVGAGI. Trimming took 1 base from V and 4 from J, leaving 10 bases between them. CDR3: CASSYLGARETQYF. CDR3 DNA sequence: TGTGCCAGCAGTTACTTGGGGGCTCGAGAGACCCAGTACTTC.